This T cell receptor beta chain was profiled in a study of shared clonotypes between healthy human individuals. Study at large: In total, the donors were a couple of women and a few men aged 18 to 49. Study-wide points: What rarefaction showed was incomplete sorted-subset sequencing despite large depth. Naive subsets generally had larger estimated richness than memory subsets. Non-shared clonotypes displayed generation probabilities falling below those of clonotypes present in all four donors.

The CDR3 is 14 amino acids. Germline lookup yields CDR1 LNHDA and CDR2 SQIVND (reference sequence). V was shortened by 5 bases and J by 7 bases, with 15 bases between the two germline ends. Concerning this clone itself: The antigen is undetermined.

Only in-frame clones appear in the TCRdb table, and some are missing; sequencing was by immunoSEQ multiplex PCR. The repertoire includes over 1.4 million clones, 95% to 97% of them detected once, and roughly 1.1% sits in the top ten. The sample comprised naive CD4+ T cells sorted from blood. This sample's subset: CD45RA+ positively selected. This chain joins TRBV19 and TRBJ2-1, with D perhaps being TRBD1 or TRBD2 (5 bases each). This sequence was found in a man younger than 40 in good health. CDR3 sequence: CASSLGVPGNEQFF. In DNA form, the CDR3 reads TGTGCCAGTAGTTTGGGGGTTCCAGGAAATGAGCAGTTCTTC. Together with reference TRBV19 and TRBJ2-1, the CDR3 gives the full variable domain: DGGITQSPKYLFRKEGQNVTLSCEQNLNHDAMYWYRQDPGQGLRLIYYSQIVNDFQKGDIAEGYSVSREKKESFPLTVTSAQKNPTAFYLCASSLGVPGNEQFFGPGTRLTVL.